Below, 7 T cell receptor beta chains from the same sample are listed, as sequenced in a study of cytomegalovirus exposure and HLA in healthy donors (TCRdb year 2017). Library preparation employed the immunoSEQ multiplex PCR assay. For the multiplex PCR, a mixture combining 60 forward primers for TCR Vbeta segments and 13 reverse primers for TCR Jbeta segments was used. Imported from immuneACCESS, the table was reduced by TCRdb to in-frame sequences with V and J called. These copies leave out some clones; in studies compared against another copy, an unresolved V gene accounts for under half, and the cause of the remainder is not known. The sample yields some 140,000 clones; over 60% were counted once. Under 1.5% of the sample comes from the top ten. Material: PBMCs. Receptors originate from a male donor in good health and CMV-seropositive.

The V call is TRBV13, the J call TRBJ2-1, with 10 bases matching TRBD2. This CDR3 is 15 amino acids long. V lost 7 bases, J lost 9 bases, and 12 bases stayed unmatched. Germline-derived CDR1 and CDR2 are PRHDT and FYEKMQ (reference sequence). The CDR3, as DNA: TGTGCCAGCATATTGCCAGCGGGGGGGCCGAGTGAGCAGTTCTTC. Protein sequence: CASILPAGGPSEQFF.

V gene TRBV19 combines with J gene TRBJ1-3; maybe TRBD1 (6 bases). Between the trimmed V and J ends, which lost 6 bases and 4 bases, there was a span of 13 bases. CDR3 size: 14 residues. Germline V lookup: CDR1 LNHDA, CDR2 SQIVND (reference sequence). The CDR3, as DNA: TGTGCCAGTAGACCCACAGGGCTCGGAAACACCATATATTTT. Its translation is CASRPTGLGNTIYF.

This chain links TRBV5-1 with TRBJ2-3; 8 positions match TRBD2. V lost 5 bases to trimming and J lost 6 bases; unmatched junction nucleotides: 8. This CDR3 contains 14 residues. CDR1 SGHRS and CDR2 YFSETQ come from the germline V gene. CDR3 sequence (DNA): TGCGCCAGCAGGCACCGCGGGGGGAGGGATACGCAGTATTTT. Translation: CASRHRGGRDTQYF. Full variable domain (remainder filled in from reference TRBV5-1 and TRBJ2-3): KAGVTQTPRYLIKTRGQQVTLSCSPISGHRSVSWYQQTPGQGLQFLFEYFSETQRNKGNFPGRFSGRQFSNSRSEMNVSTLELGDSALYLCASRHRGGRDTQYFGPGTRLTVL.

V and J are TRBV7-3 and TRBJ2-2, with D perhaps matching TRBD1 (6 bases). Germline V gives CDR1 SGHTA, CDR2 FQGTGA. Trimming removed 2 bases from V and 2 bases from J, with 9 bases in between. The CDR3 consists of 15 residues. The chain's CDR3 is CASSLLGQNTGELFF. CDR3 in DNA: TGTGCCAGCAGCTTACTGGGACAAAACACCGGGGAGCTGTTTTTT.

With respect to this clone: One end of the junction varies from germline; a read error may be responsible. Other DNA sequences of this sample code for an identical CDR3. This rearrangement joins TRBV11-2 to TRBJ1-1, with TRBD1 matching 7 bases. The germline gives CDR1 SGHAT, CDR2 FQNNGV. This CDR3 is built from 14 residues. The CDR3 nucleotides read TGTGCCAGCAGCTTGGGACAGATGAACACTGAAGCCTTCTTT. Translating it yields CASSLGQMNTEAFF.

The chain is built from TRBV7-9 and TRBJ1-1; 8 bases match TRBD1. With 5 bases clipped from V and 4 bases from J, the junction kept 6 bases outside the gene matches. This CDR3 region has 14 residues. Germline V gene sequence: CDR1 SEHNR, CDR2 FQNEAQ (reference sequence). The CDR3 DNA sequence: TGTGCCAGCAGCGAACAGGGGGTAAGCACTGAAGCTTTCTTT. Encoded protein: CASSEQGVSTEAFF.

The chain recombines TRBV6-5 with TRBJ2-7; 8 bases agree with TRBD1. Germline V CDR1 and CDR2: MNHEY, SVGAGI. V gave up 8 bases and J gave up 7 bases; unmatched junction bases: 4. The CDR3 length is 11 residues. The CDR3 loop is CASWDRREQYF. The CDR3 bases are TGTGCCAGCTGGGACAGGCGAGAGCAGTACTTC.